This T cell receptor beta chain was sequenced during a study of cytomegalovirus exposure and HLA in healthy donors. As regards this clone: Its antigen remains unknown.

This CDR3 comprises 17 residues. Trimming took 1 base from V and 4 from J; bases not matched to a gene: 11. The germline CDR1 and CDR2 sequences are ENHRY and SYGVKD. Findings of the study overall: Apparent HLA restriction characterized most CMV-associated TCR beta chains in a later analysis. There was a cluster of highly shared sequence variants that was likely a sequencing artifact. Later analysis identified a missense DCLRE1C variant that was linked to TCR beta V- and J-gene trimming.

A multiplex PCR was run with 60 Vbeta primers and 13 Jbeta primers. Method: immunoSEQ multiplex PCR; TCRdb's copy keeps in-frame clones and lacks some. This table has nearly 300,000 clones, roughly 88% appearing once. The sequencing sample was made of PBMCs. V is TRBV10-3 and J is TRBJ2-3; 7 nucleotides agree with TRBD2. The TCR was taken from a man aged 35-49 years in good health and CMV-seropositive. CDR3 protein: CAISEYGGRRSPDTQYF. CDR3 bases: TGTGCCATCAGTGAGTACGGGGGGAGAAGGAGCCCAGATACGCAGTATTTT.